This TCR beta chain emerged from a study of blood T cells in healthy people across ages. Unmatched junction bases numbered 13, after V lost 6 bases and J lost 8 bases. This CDR3 contains 16 residues. CDR1 and CDR2 from the germline V gene are MDHEN and SYDVKM. Then a second PCR, running roughly 7 to 11 cycles, was carried out with a sample-barcoded 5' primer and a J-beta primer mix. Using its own MiXCR run on the 5' RACE reads, TCRdb lists one record per CDR3 protein. The profile shows about 1,600,000 distinct CDR3 sequences, around 39% of them singletons. Total RNA amounts of at least 5 micrograms were extracted per sample.

Sequenced input: blood. This receptor was taken from a woman aged 18 to 35 in good health. V is TRBV28 and J is TRBJ1-4; 9 bases align to TRBD1. In DNA, the CDR3 is TGTGCCAGCAGCTCCAGCGGGGGGACAGGGACCGAAAAACTGTTTTTT. Protein sequence: CASSSSGGTGTEKLFF.